Below, 24 T cell receptor beta chains from the same sample are listed, as sequenced in a study of T-cell memory formation after mild COVID-19. TCRdb ran MiXCR on the 5' RACE reads and lists one entry per CDR3 protein. The sample includes around 450,000 distinct CDR3 sequences, roughly 26% of them seen just once. Sequenced input: PBMCs or a T cell subset sorted from them (not recorded which). These receptors were collected from an adult woman who had mild COVID-19 (a few samples of this study predate the infection). Cell type and time point are not known.

The CDR3 DNA sequence: TGTGCCAGCAGTATCGGACAGCTCTCATCCTACGAGCAGTACTTC. It encodes CASSIGQLSSYEQYF. The chain employs TRBV12-3 or TRBV12-4 and TRBJ2-7; TRBD1 is a possible D gene (6 bases). CDR3 size: 15 residues. Between the trimmed V and J ends, which lost 5 bases and 1 base, there was a span of 15 bases.

The chain joins TRBV12-3 or TRBV12-4 to TRBJ1-1, with D tentatively TRBD1 (5 bases). V lost 2 bases and J 5 bases, leaving 12 bases between the germline ends. CDR3 length: 14 residues. In DNA form, the CDR3 reads TGTGCCAGCAGTTTACTTCCAGGGAGGACTGAAGCTTTCTTT. Its protein is CASSLLPGRTEAFF.

The chain is built from TRBV7-2 and TRBJ2-7, with TRBD2 matching 8 bases. CDR1 and CDR2 (germline): SGHTA, FQGNSA. Trimming took 5 bases from V and 1 from J; bases not matched to a gene: 10. The CDR3 has 16 amino acids. This CDR3 is CASSPQHSGGSYEQYF. The CDR3 nucleotides are TGTGCCAGCAGCCCGCAGCACAGCGGGGGATCCTACGAGCAGTACTTC.

The chain carries TRBV7-3 and TRBJ2-3, with 9 positions matching TRBD2. V shed 1 base, J shed 4 bases, and the junction held 9 bases outside the gene matches. This CDR3 comprises 17 residues. Germline lookup yields CDR1 SGHTA and CDR2 FQGTGA. The CDR3 loop is CASSLRGASGIPDTQYF. In DNA form, the CDR3 reads TGTGCCAGCAGCTTAAGGGGGGCTAGCGGGATTCCAGATACGCAGTATTTT.

This clonotype came up many times. The rearrangement links TRBV5-1 to TRBJ1-2; TRBD1 matches at 7 bases. The CDR3 sequence is 13 residues long. Losses at the gene ends were 0 bases for V and 8 bases for J; bases not matched to a gene: 4. Germline CDR1 and CDR2: SGHRS and YFSETQ. CDR3 sequence reads: CASSLEQGSGYTF. For the CDR3, the DNA is TGCGCCAGCAGCTTGGAACAGGGGAGCGGCTACACCTTC.

This clonotype has only a few counts. This chain uses TRBV4-3 with TRBJ2-7; tentative D call: TRBD1 (6 bases). This CDR3 is built from 18 residues. Per germline, CDR1 LGHNA and CDR2 YSLEER. V was pared by 0 bases and J by 2 bases, with 20 bases between. CDR3 nucleotides: TGCGCCAGCAGCCAAGACGGGGCCCCAGGGGTTTCTCCCTACGAGCAGTACTTC. Its protein product is CASSQDGAPGVSPYEQYF.

This clonotype was seen a few times. The chain uses TRBV12-3 or TRBV12-4 and TRBJ2-5; D perhaps matches TRBD2 (6 bases). The ends were cut back, 8 bases at V and 1 base at J, with 14 bases in the middle. The CDR3 consists of 14 residues. Here the CDR3 reads CASRYSGGQETQYF. CDR3 coding DNA: TGTGCCAGCCGCTATTCCGGGGGCCAAGAGACCCAGTACTTC.

This clonotype has a single count. J is TRBJ2-5 and V is TRBV20-1; D could derive from TRBD1 or TRBD2 (5 bases each). V was clipped by 0 bases and J by 0 bases, with 14 bases between them. Germline lookup yields CDR1 DFQATT and CDR2 SNEGSKA (reference sequence). This CDR3 comprises 16 residues. The DNA for the CDR3 is TGCAGTGCTAGAGAGGGGGTCTACGGGTACCAAGAGACCCAGTACTTC. It translates to CSAREGVYGYQETQYF.

The table lists this clonotype with a few counts. The chain links TRBV7-9 to TRBJ2-1; 10 positions agree with TRBD2. Germline V CDR1 and CDR2: SEHNR, FQNEAQ (reference sequence). The V and J ends lost 5 bases and 5 bases, in that order; junction bases with no gene match: 9. The CDR3 runs to 16 residues. In DNA form, the CDR3 reads TGTGCCAGCAGCGTCGGGATAGCGGGGGGCGACAATGAGCAGTTCTTC. Protein product: CASSVGIAGGDNEQFF.

This clonotype has a handful of counts. CDR3 in amino acids: CSARDSPGQGYGYTF. Here the CDR3 DNA reads TGCAGTGCTAGAGATTCCCCGGGACAGGGATATGGCTACACCTTC. The chain employs TRBV20-1 and TRBJ1-2; TRBD1 matches at 9 bases. The length of the CDR3 is 15 residues. The germline CDR1 and CDR2 sequences are DFQATT and SNEGSKA (reference sequence). Trimming cost V 0 bases and J 5 bases; bases outside gene matches: 7.

This clonotype turned up a few times. The chain recombines TRBV13 with TRBJ2-7; the D gene is possibly TRBD2 (6 bases). The CDR3 totals 14 residues. Trimming took off 5 bases at V and 3 bases at J, with 14 bases between the two ends. CDR1 is PRHDT and CDR2 is FYEKMQ in the germline V gene (reference sequence). The CDR3 DNA follows: TGTGCCAGCAGCGAGTGGGGACTCAACTACGAGCAGTACTTC. Encoded protein: CASSEWGLNYEQYF.

This clonotype was counted once. This chain links TRBV24-1 with TRBJ2-1; possibly TRBD2 for D (5 bases). Germline V lookup: CDR1 KGHDR, CDR2 SFDVKD. The CDR3 runs to 12 residues. Trimming removed 4 bases from V and 8 bases from J, with 8 bases in between. CDR3 coding DNA: TGTGCCACCAGTGACACGGGATATGAGCAGTTCTTC. Its protein product is CATSDTGYEQFF.

The rearrangement joins TRBV5-6 to TRBJ2-7; D gene ambiguous. This CDR3 is built from 15 residues. Per germline, CDR1 SGHDT and CDR2 YYEEEE. Deletions cut 5 bases from V and 2 bases from J, with 17 bases between. CDR3 coding DNA: TGTGCCAGCAGACCTGGTGGGCTAGGGCCCTACGAGCAGTACTTC. Its translation is CASRPGGLGPYEQYF.

This clonotype was detected only a few times. This rearrangement joins TRBV4-1 to TRBJ2-7; 8 bases fit TRBD1. Germline V gene lookup returns CDR1 MGHRA and CDR2 YSYEKL. This CDR3 has 16 residues. J lost 4 bases, V lost 3 bases, and 11 bases had no gene match. DNA for the CDR3: TGCGCCAGCAGCCAGGCCGCTGGACAGGGTGTTTACGAGCAGTACTTC. Residues: CASSQAAGQGVYEQYF.

The chain couples TRBV25-1 to TRBJ1-1; D call uncertain. The CDR3 has 14 amino acids. The germline V gene encodes CDR1 MGHDK and CDR2 SYGVNS. V lost 0 bases and J lost 5, with 10 bases in between. The CDR3 spells CASSEYGQRTEAFF. The DNA for the CDR3 is TGTGCCAGCAGTGAATATGGGCAGAGGACTGAAGCTTTCTTT. The whole variable domain, remainder taken from reference TRBV25-1 and TRBJ1-1, is EADIYQTPRYLVIGTGKKITLECSQTMGHDKMYWYQQDPGMELHLIHYSYGVNSTEKGDLSSESTVSRIRTEHFPLTLESARPSHTSQYLCASSEYGQRTEAFFGQGTRLTVV.

This clonotype was seen a handful of times. The V call is TRBV7-9, the J call TRBJ2-6; 7 positions match TRBD1. The CDR3 is 18 residues long. Germline assignment: CDR1 SEHNR and CDR2 FQNEAQ (reference sequence). Germline trimming cut 1 base from V and 4 bases from J; bases unmatched to any gene: 10. The CDR3: CASSLGRQGPEGANVLTF. CDR3 nucleotide sequence: TGTGCCAGCAGCTTAGGGAGACAGGGTCCTGAAGGGGCCAACGTCCTGACTTTC.

The chain is built from TRBV7-2 and TRBJ2-1; possible D gene TRBD2, 6 bases. The V gene lost 5 bases and the J gene lost 12 bases, with 35 bases spanning the gap. Germline CDR1 reads SGHTA; CDR2 reads FQGNSA. CDR3 length: 19 residues. DNA of the CDR3: TGTGCCAGCAGCCTCTTGCCCTCCGGGAGAGGTGGCGGGCTTAAGGTGCAGTTCTTC. This codes for CASSLLPSGRGGGLKVQFF.

The gene calls are TRBV5-1 and TRBJ2-5; D is ambiguous. This CDR3 spans 15 amino acids. Germline CDR1 SGHRS, CDR2 YFSETQ. V lost 0 bases and J 0 bases, leaving 9 bases between the germline ends. The CDR3, as DNA: TGCGCCAGCAGCTTGGCCCCAGCATACCAAGAGACCCAGTACTTC. The encoded protein is CASSLAPAYQETQYF.

This clonotype showed up many times. The rearrangement joins TRBV18 to TRBJ2-5; the D gene is possibly TRBD1 (6 bases). In germline, CDR1 is KGHSH, CDR2 LQKENI. V lost 4 bases and J 2 bases, leaving 11 bases between the germline ends. The CDR3 spans 14 residues. In DNA, the CDR3 is TGTGCCAGCTCACGTCTCAGGGGACAAGAGACCCAGTACTTC. Its translation is CASSRLRGQETQYF.

The table lists this clonotype with a few counts. The V and J genes are TRBV5-4 and TRBJ2-4; the match to TRBD1 covers 12 bases. With 4 bases clipped from V and 8 bases from J, the junction kept 4 bases outside the gene matches. The CDR3 spans 14 residues. The germline CDR1 and CDR2 sequences are SGHNT and YYREEE (reference sequence). This CDR3 reads CASSGDRGLHIQYF. Here the CDR3 DNA reads TGTGCCAGCAGCGGGGACAGGGGGCTGCACATTCAGTACTTC.

This clonotype was counted ten times or more. V gene TRBV20-1 combines with J gene TRBJ2-7; either TRBD1 or TRBD2 may fit D (5 bases each). Per germline, CDR1 DFQATT and CDR2 SNEGSKA (reference sequence). The CDR3 extends over 14 amino acids. Trimming took 5 bases from V and 2 from J, leaving 16 bases between them. In DNA form, the CDR3 reads TGCAGTGCTCCTAGGGGAGCCGGACCCTACGAGCAGTACTTC. Amino acids: CSAPRGAGPYEQYF.

This chain joins TRBV24-1 and TRBJ2-3; possibly TRBD1 or TRBD2 for D (5 bases each). From germline, CDR1 is KGHDR and CDR2 SFDVKD. V was cut by 5 bases and J by 3 bases, with 14 bases left in between. The CDR3 totals 15 residues. CDR3 sequence reads: CATSGLGDGTDTQYF. CDR3 sequence (DNA): TGTGCCACCAGTGGGTTGGGGGATGGGACAGATACGCAGTATTTT.

The chain joins TRBV12-3 or TRBV12-4 to TRBJ2-1; D perhaps matches TRBD2 (6 bases). V was pared by 8 bases and J by 8 bases, with 16 bases between. This CDR3 spans 13 amino acids. Here the CDR3 reads CASLSGVVDEQFF. The CDR3 region has the DNA TGTGCCAGCCTATCGGGGGTGGTCGATGAGCAGTTCTTC.

The chain employs TRBV6-2 or TRBV6-3 and TRBJ2-7; D call uncertain. Between the trimmed V and J ends, which lost 6 bases and 2 bases, there was a span of 23 bases. CDR1 MNHEY and CDR2 SVGEGT come from the germline V gene. The CDR3 contains 17 residues. In DNA, the CDR3 is TGTGCCAGCAGCTATCGTCATGGTGGCCCGCCGGCCTACGAGCAGTACGTC. Protein product: CASSYRHGGPPAYEQYV.